What follows describes a single T cell receptor beta chain. This sample is drawn from a study of regulatory T cells in long-lasting Graves disease. As to time point: newly diagnosed GD, antithyroid drugs for less than 3 months. Making the TCR library involved RNA that had been extracted from PBMCs. Trimming cost V 5 bases and J 9 bases; bases outside gene matches: 21. This CDR3 spans 17 amino acids. Germline loops: CDR1 SNHLY, CDR2 FYNNEI. Assembly of TCR beta libraries relied on iRepertoire HTBI primers together with Arm-PCR of CDR3 regions. TCRdb passed the multiplex PCR reads through MiXCR, listing each CDR3 protein once. The data contain about 540,000 distinct CDR3 sequences, approximately 13% of them singletons. These same records also appear under a second study, on T cells in Graves' hyperthyroidism and ophthalmopathy. From that report: Appearing also in blood were most of the thyroid clonotypes expanded above 0.001.

This sequence was found in a man aged 25-45 years with Graves disease. Here the sequenced sample was peripheral blood mononuclear cells (PBMCs), taken at new diagnosis, from a patient treated with antithyroid drugs. The V and J genes are TRBV2 and TRBJ1-1; 7 nucleotides align to TRBD1. For the CDR3, the DNA is TGTGCCAGCAGTACGGCGACAGGGAACACTGAAGCTTTACAAGCTTTCTTT. Translating gives CASSTATGNTEALQAFF.